This T cell receptor beta chain came from a study of Tregs in tolerant kidney transplant recipients. Notes on the study in general: Findings come from small patient numbers and require larger validation.

Trimming left V 5 bases short and J 0 bases short, with 7 bases between. The CDR3 is 13 amino acids. Germline loops: CDR1 MNHEY, CDR2 SVGAGI. Sequencing used immunoSEQ multiplex PCR; TCRdb keeps in-frame clones, though not all of them. The repertoire holds fewer than 45,000 clones, 95% seen once, with 0.3% to 0.4% in the top ten. A word on this clone: Antigen specificity is unknown.

The specimen was Tregs from blood cultured with allogeneic cells. This receptor was identified in a human donor in good health. This chain uses TRBV6-5 with TRBJ1-1; D gene uncertain. CDR3 in amino acids: CASSETLNTEAFF. As DNA, the CDR3 is TGTGCCAGCAGTGAGACATTGAACACTGAAGCTTTCTTT.